This T cell receptor (beta chain) is from a study of blood T cells in healthy people across ages. CDR3 length: 14 amino acids. Trimming left V 6 bases short and J 4 bases short, with 12 bases between. Germline values: CDR1 MNHNY, CDR2 SVGAGI (reference sequence). Notes on the study in general: It was held that diversity estimates obtained from one million T cells represented underestimates. More naive CD4+ cells and higher diversity were found in long-lived than in aged donors.

Together with a sample-barcoded 5' primer, a J-beta primer mix was included in a second PCR lasting roughly 6 to 12 cycles. Researchers report that a template-switch adaptor with 12 random nucleotides tagged each cDNA molecule. MiXCR, run by TCRdb on the 5' RACE reads, gives a single entry per CDR3 protein. The sample records over a million distinct CDR3 sequences, 55% to 75% being singletons. A note on this clonotype: Its antigen remains unknown.

The rearrangement joins TRBV6-6 to TRBJ2-2, with D possibly being TRBD1 (6 bases). This sequence originates from a man aged 18 to 29 in good health. Input material: blood. The CDR3 DNA reads as TGTGCCAGCAGAGCGGACAGCAGCACCGGGGAGCTGTTTTTT. Translation gives CASRADSSTGELFF.